A single sample is the source of the 25 T cell receptor beta chains below, sequenced in a study of T-cell memory formation after mild COVID-19. TCRdb passed the 5' RACE reads through MiXCR, listing each CDR3 protein once. Here the sample spans about 210,000 distinct CDR3 sequences, about 10% being singletons. The sequenced material came from PBMCs or a T cell subset sorted from them (not recorded which). The receptor source for this set is a man between 18 and 35 years old who had mild COVID-19 (a few samples of this study predate the infection). Cell type and time point are not known.

The V gene is TRBV12-3 or TRBV12-4, the J gene TRBJ1-5; 11 positions match TRBD1. This CDR3 is built from 16 residues. J gave up 7 bases and V 1 base, and 6 bases lay outside the gene matches. In nucleotides, the CDR3 is TGTGCCAGCAGTTTAGGCGGACAGGGGGCTTTGCAGCCCCAGCATTTT. Residues: CASSLGGQGALQPQHF.

The chain uses TRBV28 and TRBJ2-7, with D perhaps TRBD1 or TRBD2 (5 bases each). The V and J ends lost 3 bases and 2 bases respectively, with 8 bases between them. Germline V lookup: CDR1 MDHEN, CDR2 SYDVKM. CDR3 length equals 13 residues. The CDR3 region is CASSLGVTYEQYF. CDR3 DNA: TGTGCCAGCAGTTTGGGGGTTACCTACGAGCAGTACTTC.

The chain employs TRBV7-8 and TRBJ2-1, with TRBD2 identical over 7 bases. CDR3 length: 16 residues. Germline CDR1 reads SGHVS; CDR2 reads FQNEAQ. J was trimmed by 8 bases and V by 3 bases; bases with no gene match: 13. This chain's CDR3 is CASSLERGQFYDEQFF. The CDR3 nucleotides are TGTGCCAGCAGCTTGGAGCGGGGCCAATTTTACGATGAGCAGTTCTTC.

This clonotype was found many times. The chain is built from TRBV7-8 and TRBJ1-1; D not resolved. V was trimmed by 3 bases and J by 5 bases, leaving 13 bases between them. The CDR3 has 14 residues. Looked up from germline, CDR1 is SGHVS and CDR2 is FQNEAQ. The chain's CDR3 is CASSLDPMGTEAFF. The DNA for the CDR3 is TGTGCCAGCAGCTTGGACCCCATGGGTACTGAAGCTTTCTTT.

The rearrangement joins TRBV6-6 to TRBJ1-5; 8 nucleotides align to TRBD1. Germline V gene data show CDR1 as MNHNY and CDR2 as SVGAGI (reference sequence). Trimming took 6 bases from V and 0 from J; bases not matched to a gene: 7. The CDR3 extends over 16 amino acids. The CDR3 coding sequence is TGTGCCAGCAGCACCGACGACAGGGGTAGCAATCAGCCCCAGCATTTT. Its translation is CASSTDDRGSNQPQHF.

The chain couples TRBV20-1 to TRBJ2-1; 11 nucleotides match TRBD2. Germline V gene lookup returns CDR1 DFQATT and CDR2 SNEGSKA (reference sequence). This CDR3 is 15 amino acids long. V gave up 3 bases and J gave up 9 bases; unmatched junction bases: 10. The CDR3 DNA follows: TGCAGTGCTAGGATGATCTCCGGGACTAGCGGTGAGCAGTTCTTC. It encodes CSARMISGTSGEQFF.

At least ten counts were recorded for this clonotype. CDR3 in amino acids: CASSARDENSPLHF. In DNA form, the CDR3 reads TGCGCCAGCAGCGCCCGGGACGAAAATTCACCCCTCCACTTT. The V call is TRBV5-1, the J call TRBJ1-6; maybe TRBD1 (5 bases). V was shortened by 4 bases and J by 7 bases, with 12 bases between the two germline ends. The germline gives CDR1 SGHRS, CDR2 YFSETQ. The CDR3 totals 14 residues.

In this sample, this clonotype turned up a few times. Here the CDR3 reads CSVSWPQDTQYF. DNA of the CDR3: TGCAGCGTCAGTTGGCCTCAGGATACGCAGTATTTT. J is TRBJ2-3 and V is TRBV29-1; D unclear. Germline CDR1 is SQVTM and CDR2 is ANQGSEA. The CDR3 loop spans 12 amino acids. Trimming took off 6 bases at V and 6 bases at J, with 13 bases between the two ends.

This clonotype has only a few counts. This chain uses TRBV7-9 with TRBJ1-6; D possibly corresponds to TRBD1 (5 bases). This CDR3 has 15 amino acids. V was trimmed by 5 bases and J by 3 bases, leaving 11 bases between them. Germline V CDR1 and CDR2: SEHNR, FQNEAQ (reference sequence). CDR3 DNA: TGTGCCAGCAGCACCGGACAAGTCTATAATTCACCCCTCCACTTT. This translates into CASSTGQVYNSPLHF.

The rearrangement uses TRBV6-5 and TRBJ1-2; D is undetermined. Deletions cut 6 bases from V and 1 base from J, with 9 bases between. The CDR3 runs 13 residues. Germline CDR1 reads MNHEY; CDR2 reads SVGAGI. The CDR3 is CASRATRNYGYTF. The CDR3 DNA sequence: TGTGCCAGCAGAGCCACCCGTAACTATGGCTACACCTTC.

The rearrangement joins TRBV11-2 to TRBJ2-3; 10 bases match TRBD1. V lost 5 bases, J lost 7 bases, and 3 bases stayed unmatched. The germline V gene has CDR1 SGHAT and CDR2 FQNNGV. The CDR3 has 13 residues. This chain's CDR3 is CASSRDRGHTQYF. The CDR3 DNA reads TGTGCCAGCAGCCGGGACAGGGGCCATACGCAGTATTTT.

The chain has TRBV6-2 or TRBV6-3 and TRBJ1-5; TRBD1 agrees at 7 bases. The V gene's germline CDR1 is MNHEY and CDR2 SVGEGT. The CDR3 runs to 14 residues. Unmatched junction bases numbered 6, after V lost 6 bases and J lost 4 bases. This chain's CDR3 is CASSRTTGNQPQHF. CDR3 DNA: TGTGCCAGCAGCCGAACGACAGGGAATCAGCCCCAGCATTTT.

This clonotype has just a few counts. The chain couples TRBV10-3 to TRBJ2-7; either TRBD1 or TRBD2 may supply D (7 bases each). This CDR3 is built from 15 residues. Germline-derived CDR1 and CDR2 are ENHRY and SYGVKD. The V end lost 4 bases, the J end lost 5 bases, and 18 bases lay between the germline ends. The CDR3 DNA sequence: TGTGCCATCAGTGGGGGGGAGGGGGCGGTCGACGAGCAGTACTTC. Translated: CAISGGEGAVDEQYF.

V and J are TRBV3-1 and TRBJ1-4; no clear D gene. In germline, CDR1 is LGHDT, CDR2 YNNKEL (reference sequence). There are 14 residues in the CDR3. Trimming pared 2 bases from V and 8 bases from J, leaving 12 bases between. In nucleotides, the CDR3 is TGTGCCAGCAGCCAACCGGGCCACGGGGAAAAACTGTTTTTT. Amino acid sequence: CASSQPGHGEKLFF.

The chain uses TRBV4-3 and TRBJ2-6; D perhaps matches TRBD2 (5 bases). The CDR3 runs to 13 residues. V lost 1 base and J lost 11, with 9 bases in between. In germline, CDR1 is LGHNA, CDR2 YSLEER. The CDR3 sequence: CASSQVAADVLTF. CDR3 bases: TGCGCCAGCAGCCAAGTCGCAGCGGACGTCCTGACTTTC.

This clonotype appeared many times. The chain joins TRBV4-1 to TRBJ2-7; no firm D call. The CDR3 runs to 14 residues. The germline V gene has CDR1 MGHRA and CDR2 YSYEKL. Trimming took off 0 bases at V and 3 bases at J, with 9 bases between the two ends. This CDR3 is CASSQENSGYEQYV. The CDR3 DNA sequence: TGCGCCAGCAGCCAAGAAAACTCCGGCTACGAGCAGTACGTC.

The J gene is TRBJ2-7, the V gene TRBV5-6, with 8 nucleotides matching TRBD1. The CDR3 consists of 19 residues. Germline trimming cut 6 bases from V and 1 base from J; bases unmatched to any gene: 21. Germline V gives CDR1 SGHDT, CDR2 YYEEEE. This chain's CDR3 is CASTMDSRTGQHPSYEQYF. The CDR3 nucleotides read TGTGCCAGCACAATGGATTCTAGGACAGGGCAGCATCCATCCTACGAGCAGTACTTC.

Written as DNA, the CDR3 is TGTGCCAGCAGCGTAGGGCGGGGGGGCCGAGAGACCCAGTACTTC. Amino acid sequence: CASSVGRGGRETQYF. The V call is TRBV9, the J call TRBJ2-5; 9 bases are a match to TRBD2. This CDR3 is built from 15 residues. The germline CDR1 and CDR2 sequences are SGDLS and YYNGEE. J lost 4 bases, V lost 0 bases, and 4 bases had no gene match.

The gene calls are TRBV9 and TRBJ1-1, with D possibly TRBD1 on 5 matching bases. V was clipped by 4 bases and J by 5 bases, with 15 bases between them. Germline V lookup: CDR1 SGDLS, CDR2 YYNGEE. This CDR3 has 14 amino acids. The chain's CDR3 is CASSKGVGGTEAFF. In nucleotides, the CDR3 is TGTGCCAGCAGCAAAGGGGTTGGTGGTACTGAAGCTTTCTTT.

The sample holds a few counts of this clonotype. This rearrangement joins TRBV29-1 to TRBJ2-7; 8 positions agree with TRBD2. The CDR3 spans 14 residues. In germline, CDR1 is SQVTM, CDR2 ANQGSEA. V trimming: 4 bases; J trimming: 0 bases; junction bases outside the gene matches: 5. CDR3 protein: CSVGKRGSSYEQYF. The CDR3 DNA reads TGCAGCGTTGGGAAGCGGGGGAGCTCCTACGAGCAGTACTTC.

The rearrangement joins TRBV4-1 to TRBJ2-2, with a weak D call TRBD1 (6 bases). The germline V gene encodes CDR1 MGHRA and CDR2 YSYEKL. The CDR3 is 15 residues long. Trimming left V 4 bases short and J 4 bases short, with 13 bases between. For the CDR3, the DNA is TGCGCCAGCAGCCGACTCGGGACAACCACCGGGGAGCTGTTTTTT. Amino acids: CASSRLGTTTGELFF.

This clonotype was observed at least ten times. J is TRBJ2-5 and V is TRBV7-2, with 8 bases identical to TRBD1. Germline lookup yields CDR1 SGHTA and CDR2 FQGNSA. V trimming: 6 bases; J trimming: 5 bases; junction bases outside the gene matches: 5. The CDR3 is 13 residues long. Here the CDR3 reads CASSPGGMETQYF. CDR3 DNA: TGTGCCAGCAGTCCAGGGGGCATGGAGACCCAGTACTTC.

This clonotype has more than one count but fewer than ten. V is TRBV29-1 and J is TRBJ2-7, with unresolved D. Germline CDR1 SQVTM, CDR2 ANQGSEA. The length of the CDR3 is 11 residues. V lost 4 bases and J 2 bases, leaving 6 bases between the germline ends. This chain's CDR3 is CSVAWAYEQYF. The DNA for the CDR3 is TGCAGCGTTGCCTGGGCCTACGAGCAGTACTTC.

This clonotype showed up just a few times. The chain carries TRBV18 and TRBJ2-5, with 11 bases matching TRBD2. The CDR3 totals 16 residues. Germline-derived CDR1 and CDR2 are KGHSH and LQKENI. The J segment lost 1 base and the V segment lost 3 bases, leaving 4 bases of the junction unmatched. In DNA form, the CDR3 reads TGTGCCAGCTCACCTCCGACTAGCGGGACCCAAGAGACCCAGTACTTC. Protein: CASSPPTSGTQETQYF.

This clonotype has at least ten counts. The chain joins TRBV3-1 to TRBJ2-5, with TRBD2 identical over 8 bases. Germline trimming cut 8 bases from V and 3 bases from J; bases unmatched to any gene: 5. CDR1 LGHDT and CDR2 YNNKEL come from the germline V gene (reference sequence). The CDR3 loop spans 13 amino acids. This CDR3 is CASSRRGEETQYF. CDR3 nucleotide sequence: TGTGCCAGCTCTAGGCGGGGGGAAGAGACCCAGTACTTC.